These 17 T cell receptor beta chains were all obtained from the same sample, sequenced in a study of PD-1 blockade in classical Hodgkin lymphoma. TCRdb keeps only in-frame clones here, not all; method: immunoSEQ multiplex PCR. The repertoire holds around 23,000 clones, 75% to 90% seen once, with about 0.24% in the top ten. Time point described: newly diagnosed, previously untreated cHL patient sample. Out of thawed PBMCs, magnetic negative selection purified CD4+ T cells. The sample comprised CD4+ T cells from blood. The receptors here all came from a human donor with classical Hodgkin lymphoma.

The rearrangement links TRBV4-1 to TRBJ2-7; 9 nucleotides line up with TRBD1. The V segment lost 1 base and the J segment 3 bases; nucleotides outside the gene matches: 7. Germline assignment: CDR1 MGHRA and CDR2 YSYEKL. This CDR3 has 16 residues. CDR3 in amino acids: CASSQGRDRANYEQYF. CDR3 DNA: TGCGCCAGCAGCCAAGGGAGGGACAGGGCAAACTACGAGCAGTACTTC.

The V call is TRBV4-1, the J call TRBJ2-1; D is unclear. CDR3 length equals 16 residues. Germline loops: CDR1 MGHRA, CDR2 YSYEKL. Trimming pared 1 base from V and 0 bases from J, leaving 10 bases between. The CDR3 nucleotides are TGCGCCAGCAGCCAAGGTCTCAGAAGCTCCTACAATGAGCAGTTCTTC. Translation: CASSQGLRSSYNEQFF.

V usage is TRBV9 and J usage is TRBJ1-1; D ambiguous. This CDR3 spans 15 amino acids. The V and J ends lost 0 bases and 2 bases respectively, with 11 bases between them. Looked up from germline, CDR1 is SGDLS and CDR2 is YYNGEE. CDR3 region: CASSVGPIKNTEAFF. In DNA form, the CDR3 reads TGTGCCAGCAGCGTAGGCCCAATTAAAAACACTGAAGCTTTCTTT.

V and J are TRBV30 and TRBJ2-3; perhaps D is TRBD1 or TRBD2 (6 bases each). Germline V lookup: CDR1 GTSNPN, CDR2 SVGIG (reference sequence). The CDR3 loop spans 12 amino acids. Trimming stripped 3 bases from V and 4 bases from J, with 8 bases between. The CDR3 spells CAWRGGPDTQYF. In DNA form, the CDR3 reads TGTGCCTGGAGGGGGGGCCCAGATACGCAGTATTTT. Variable domain in full (rest from reference TRBV30 and TRBJ2-3): SQTIHQWPATLVQPVGSPLSLECTVEGTSNPNLYWYRQAAGRGLQLLFYSVGIGQISSEVPQNLSASRPQDRQFILSSKKLLLSDSGFYLCAWRGGPDTQYFGPGTRLTVL.

This rearrangement joins TRBV5-1 to TRBJ2-1; TRBD1 aligns across 9 bases. The V and J ends lost 2 bases and 2 bases, in that order; junction bases with no gene match: 8. This CDR3 is 17 amino acids long. The germline CDR1 and CDR2 sequences are SGHRS and YFSETQ. The CDR3 DNA reads as TGCGCCAGCAGCTTCGGGACAGGGCAGAGGACCTACAATGAGCAGTTCTTC. Protein: CASSFGTGQRTYNEQFF.

The chain couples TRBV11-2 to TRBJ2-7; no reliable D call. V was cut by 0 bases and J by 6 bases, with 15 bases left in between. The CDR3 is 15 amino acids. Germline CDR1 and CDR2: SGHAT and FQNNGV. The CDR3, as DNA: TGTGCCAGCAGCTTAGAGCGCGGAACCTTTTCCGAGCAGTACTTC. Translated: CASSLERGTFSEQYF.

The V gene is TRBV27, the J gene TRBJ1-5, with D possibly matching TRBD1 (5 bases). Deletions cut 11 bases from V and 5 bases from J, with 19 bases between. Germline V gene lookup returns CDR1 MNHEY and CDR2 SMNVEV (reference sequence). This CDR3 has 14 residues. CDR3 protein: CASQGAVGHQPQHF. The CDR3 DNA sequence: TGTGCCTCCCAAGGGGCCGTCGGTCATCAGCCCCAGCATTTT.

The chain recombines TRBV7-8 with TRBJ2-1; 7 nucleotides align to TRBD2. The CDR3 loop spans 14 amino acids. CDR1 SGHVS and CDR2 FQNEAQ come from the germline V gene. The junction had 8 bases not matched to a gene; V was cut back by 3 bases and J by 9 bases. The CDR3 DNA reads as TGTGCCAGCAGCTTTCGGGGGAGGGTTCGTGAGCAGTTCTTC. Translated, it gives CASSFRGRVREQFF.

The V call is TRBV5-1, the J call TRBJ2-2, with D hard to call. Trimming removed 0 bases at V and 1 base at J, with 13 bases between. This CDR3 contains 17 residues. CDR1 is SGHRS and CDR2 is YFSETQ in the germline V gene. For the CDR3, the DNA is TGCGCCAGCAGCTTGGTTGGCCCCAGGATGAACACCGGGGAGCTGTTTTTT. Protein: CASSLVGPRMNTGELFF.

J is TRBJ1-1 and V is TRBV9; D gene unclear. The V and J ends lost 4 bases and 5 bases respectively, with 12 bases between them. From germline, CDR1 is SGDLS and CDR2 YYNGEE. The CDR3 sequence is 13 residues long. CDR3 protein: CASSPIKRTEAFF. Here the CDR3 DNA reads TGTGCCAGCAGCCCTATTAAGAGGACTGAAGCTTTCTTT.

The count of this clone is one. The chain carries TRBV6-1 and TRBJ1-1, with a tentative D call TRBD1 (5 bases). The CDR3 loop spans 14 amino acids. Germline CDR1 and CDR2: MNHNS and SASEGT. Trimming stripped 9 bases from V and 2 bases from J, with 16 bases between. CDR3 in DNA: TGTGCCAGTCGGGACCGTCCGTATAACACTGAAGCTTTCTTT. Translating gives CASRDRPYNTEAFF.

This clone has more than one count but fewer than ten. V and J are TRBV28 and TRBJ1-2; possible D gene TRBD1, 5 bases. This CDR3 is 12 amino acids long. V was trimmed by 5 bases and J by 7 bases, leaving 11 bases between them. The V gene's germline CDR1 is MDHEN and CDR2 SYDVKM. CDR3 sequence (DNA): TGTGCCAGCAGTACTAGGGGTCCTGGCTACACCTTC. This encodes CASSTRGPGYTF.

This chain links TRBV5-4 with TRBJ2-2, with D possibly TRBD1 on 6 matching bases. Looked up from germline, CDR1 is SGHNT and CDR2 is YYREEE (reference sequence). Trimming stripped 4 bases from V and 2 bases from J, with 12 bases between. The CDR3 runs 15 residues. The CDR3 DNA sequence: TGTGCCAGCAGCGCGCAGGGACAAAACACCGGGGAGCTGTTTTTT. Protein: CASSAQGQNTGELFF.

This sequence joins TRBV5-6 and TRBJ1-5; D is undetermined. V lost 2 bases and J 6 bases, leaving 12 bases between the germline ends. The CDR3 spans 14 residues. CDR1 and CDR2 from the germline V gene are SGHDT and YYEEEE. As DNA, the CDR3 is TGTGCCAGCAGCTTTTCGGGTGTTGGTCAGCCCCAGCATTTT. Translating gives CASSFSGVGQPQHF.

The chain recombines TRBV28 with TRBJ1-6, with TRBD1 as a possible D gene (6 bases). This CDR3 comprises 15 residues. The germline V and J ends were trimmed by 5 bases and 6 bases, with 14 bases remaining between them. CDR1 is MDHEN and CDR2 is SYDVKM in the germline V gene. CDR3: CASSPRTALNSPLHF. The CDR3 nucleotides are TGTGCCAGCAGTCCTAGGACAGCCCTTAATTCACCCCTCCACTTT.

This chain uses TRBV2 with TRBJ2-7; 7 bases agree with TRBD1. Germline trimming cut 5 bases from V and 0 bases from J; bases unmatched to any gene: 4. Germline V gene data show CDR1 as SNHLY and CDR2 as FYNNEI. The CDR3 is made up of 14 amino acids. Here the CDR3 DNA reads TGTGCCAGCAGTTACAGGGGTGTCTCCTACGAGCAGTACTTC. Its translation is CASSYRGVSYEQYF.

J is TRBJ1-3 and V is TRBV30, with D possibly being TRBD1 (6 bases). This CDR3 contains 15 residues. V was trimmed by 0 bases and J by 5 bases, leaving 14 bases between them. In germline, CDR1 is GTSNPN, CDR2 SVGIG (reference sequence). CDR3 loop: CAWSVQGGLRNTIYF. For the CDR3, the DNA is TGTGCCTGGAGTGTACAAGGGGGTCTTAGAAACACCATATATTTT.